Following are 17 T cell receptor beta chains from one sample sequenced in a study of radiotherapy plus CTLA-4 blockade in lung cancer. Profiling relied on immunoSEQ multiplex PCR, and the TCRdb table lists in-frame clones only, not all of them. The top ten hold around 4.2% of the sample, which has around 59,000 clones, 77% seen once. The sequencing used peripheral blood, collected from a patient treated with radiotherapy plus ipilimumab. The receptor source for this set is a human donor with non-small cell lung cancer who had a partial response to radiotherapy plus ipilimumab.

The CDR3 DNA follows: TGCGCCAGCAGTGAGAGGTTGGGGGGTCGCGGGGAGCTGTTTTTT. Its protein is CASSERLGGRGELFF. The chain employs TRBV10-1 and TRBJ2-2; the D gene is possibly TRBD2 (6 bases). The germline V gene has CDR1 WNHNN and CDR2 SYGVQD (reference sequence). This CDR3 has 15 residues. V shed 2 bases and J shed 7 bases, with 14 bases lying between them.

This clone was counted between two and nine times. The V and J genes are TRBV7-7 and TRBJ2-1; 7 bases are shared with TRBD1. The CDR3 is 11 amino acids. The germline V gene has CDR1 SSHAT and CDR2 FNYEAQ (reference sequence). The V and J ends lost 5 bases and 10 bases, in that order; junction bases with no gene match: 2. CDR3 region: CASSRGQEQFF. Written as DNA, the CDR3 is TGTGCCAGCAGCAGGGGACAGGAGCAGTTCTTC.

The chain carries TRBV7-3 and TRBJ2-5, with TRBD1 as a possible D gene (6 bases). The closer fit of TRBJ2-7 to the DNA end suggests the J call may be wrong. Germline values: CDR1 SGHTA, CDR2 FQGTGA. This CDR3 is 13 amino acids long. CDR3 nucleotides: TGTGCCAGCAGCCGCGACAGGCTCTACGAGCAGTACTTC. Translation gives CASSRDRLYEQYF.

V and J are TRBV2 and TRBJ2-7, with D unresolved. This CDR3 region has 13 residues. Germline V gene sequence: CDR1 SNHLY, CDR2 FYNNEI. V was shortened by 2 bases and J by 0 bases, with 5 bases between the two germline ends. The CDR3 DNA reads as TGTGCCAGCAGTGAACACATCTCCTACGAGCAGTACTTC. It encodes CASSEHISYEQYF.

V usage is TRBV11-2 and J usage is TRBJ2-7, with unresolved D. V dropped 5 bases and J dropped 5 bases, with 7 bases sitting between them. Germline assignment: CDR1 SGHAT and CDR2 FQNNGV. This CDR3 has 11 amino acids. CDR3 in DNA: TGTGCCAGCAGCACAAACCACGAGCAGTACTTC. Protein sequence: CASSTNHEQYF. The complete variable domain, with remaining parts taken from reference TRBV11-2 and TRBJ2-7, reads EAGVAQSPRYKIIEKRQSVAFWCNPISGHATLYWYQQILGQGPKLLIQFQNNGVVDDSQLPKDRFSAERLKGVDSTLKIQPAKLEDSAVYLCASSTNHEQYFGPGTRLTVT.

This clone showed up just once. The chain carries TRBV4-1 and TRBJ2-3, with 8 bases lining up with TRBD2. After removal of 6 bases from V and 5 bases from J, the junction contained 16 bases not matched to a gene. There are 17 residues in the CDR3. Per germline, CDR1 MGHRA and CDR2 YSYEKL. The chain's CDR3 is CASSSRATGGRGDTQYF. The CDR3 DNA follows: TGCGCCAGCAGTTCCCGGGCGACGGGGGGGCGGGGAGATACGCAGTATTTT.

V and J are TRBV5-1 and TRBJ2-5; 11 bases line up with TRBD1. From germline, CDR1 is SGHRS and CDR2 YFSETQ. This CDR3 is built from 15 residues. V lost 2 bases, J lost 5 bases, and 5 bases stayed unmatched. CDR3 DNA: TGCGCCAGCAGCTTAACCGGGGACAGGGGGGAGACCCAGTACTTC. This translates into CASSLTGDRGETQYF.

The chain uses TRBV4-3 and TRBJ2-7, with 11 bases aligning to TRBD1. This CDR3 has 16 residues. Germline CDR1 is LGHNA and CDR2 is YSLEER. V was clipped by 1 base and J by 6 bases; unmatched bases: 8. This CDR3 is CASSQATGQGAGEQYF. As DNA, the CDR3 is TGCGCCAGCAGCCAAGCAACAGGACAGGGGGCCGGCGAGCAGTACTTC.

This clone came up once. The chain recombines TRBV6-1 with TRBJ2-5, with a possible D match to TRBD2 (5 bases). CDR3 length: 13 amino acids. Trimming pared 6 bases from V and 5 bases from J, leaving 13 bases between. Germline-derived CDR1 and CDR2 are MNHNS and SASEGT. CDR3 sequence: CASSGELRETQYF. For the CDR3, the DNA is TGTGCCAGCAGCGGGGAATTGAGGGAGACCCAGTACTTC.

The chain combines TRBV28 with TRBJ1-2; D gene unclear. V lost 3 bases, J lost 0 bases, and 5 bases lay in between. Germline lookup yields CDR1 MDHEN and CDR2 SYDVKM. This CDR3 has 13 amino acids. The CDR3 sequence: CASSLYTNYGYTF. CDR3 sequence (DNA): TGTGCCAGCAGTTTGTACACTAACTATGGCTACACCTTC.

This clone was detected a few times. The chain recombines TRBV27 with TRBJ1-4, with 11 bases lining up with TRBD1. The J segment lost 7 bases and the V segment lost 6 bases, leaving 7 bases of the junction unmatched. Germline V lookup: CDR1 MNHEY, CDR2 SMNVEV (reference sequence). The CDR3 length is 15 residues. CDR3 nucleotide sequence: TGTGCCAGCAGGCGGGGGACAGGGGGGAGTGAAAAACTGTTTTTT. Protein: CASRRGTGGSEKLFF.

This sequence joins TRBV12-5 and TRBJ1-1; 8 nucleotides agree with TRBD1. The CDR3 contains 15 residues. With 7 bases clipped from V and 1 base from J, the junction kept 8 bases outside the gene matches. Per germline, CDR1 LGHNT and CDR2 FRNRAP. The CDR3 protein is CASDRTGIKNTEAFF. In DNA form, the CDR3 reads TGTGCTAGTGACAGGACAGGGATTAAGAACACTGAAGCTTTCTTT.

The chain uses TRBV2 and TRBJ1-1; D might be TRBD1 (5 bases). The germline gives CDR1 SNHLY, CDR2 FYNNEI. The CDR3 length is 16 residues. The V end lost 4 bases, the J end lost 0 bases, and 15 bases lay between the germline ends. CDR3 in amino acids: CASSGAGGIMNTEAFF. The CDR3 nucleotides are TGTGCCAGCAGTGGGGCTGGGGGGATTATGAACACTGAAGCTTTCTTT.

V is TRBV2 and J is TRBJ1-2, with a possible D match to TRBD1 (5 bases). Germline CDR1 and CDR2: SNHLY and FYNNEI. The V gene lost 2 bases and the J gene lost 0 bases, with 10 bases spanning the gap. The CDR3 length is 15 residues. The CDR3 DNA reads TGTGCCAGCAGTGAATGGGCAGGGCCTAACTATGGCTACACCTTC. Its protein is CASSEWAGPNYGYTF.

This clone was detected only a few times. V is TRBV28 and J is TRBJ2-3; D gene unclear. Trimming left V 7 bases short and J 6 bases short, with 11 bases between. CDR1 and CDR2 from the germline V gene are MDHEN and SYDVKM. This CDR3 is built from 12 residues. CDR3 coding DNA: TGTGCCAGCACCCTAACCGGTGATACGCAGTATTTT. Translating gives CASTLTGDTQYF.

The chain has TRBV4-2 and TRBJ2-3, with D tentatively TRBD2 (6 bases). In germline, CDR1 is LGHNA, CDR2 YNFKEQ. The CDR3 is 17 amino acids. The germline V and J ends were trimmed by 0 bases and 4 bases, with 17 bases remaining between them. DNA for the CDR3: TGTGCCAGCAGCCAAGAATCCTCGGGGGTTCGGTCAGATACGCAGTATTTT. Translating gives CASSQESSGVRSDTQYF.

The chain uses TRBV13 and TRBJ2-7; 9 bases are a match to TRBD1. Germline CDR1 and CDR2: PRHDT and FYEKMQ (reference sequence). The ends lost 5 bases at V and 6 bases at J; junction bases unmatched: 17. This CDR3 has 17 residues. CDR3 loop: CASSNGDHGTGLAEQYF. In nucleotides, the CDR3 is TGTGCCAGCAGCAATGGAGACCACGGGACAGGGTTGGCCGAGCAGTACTTC.